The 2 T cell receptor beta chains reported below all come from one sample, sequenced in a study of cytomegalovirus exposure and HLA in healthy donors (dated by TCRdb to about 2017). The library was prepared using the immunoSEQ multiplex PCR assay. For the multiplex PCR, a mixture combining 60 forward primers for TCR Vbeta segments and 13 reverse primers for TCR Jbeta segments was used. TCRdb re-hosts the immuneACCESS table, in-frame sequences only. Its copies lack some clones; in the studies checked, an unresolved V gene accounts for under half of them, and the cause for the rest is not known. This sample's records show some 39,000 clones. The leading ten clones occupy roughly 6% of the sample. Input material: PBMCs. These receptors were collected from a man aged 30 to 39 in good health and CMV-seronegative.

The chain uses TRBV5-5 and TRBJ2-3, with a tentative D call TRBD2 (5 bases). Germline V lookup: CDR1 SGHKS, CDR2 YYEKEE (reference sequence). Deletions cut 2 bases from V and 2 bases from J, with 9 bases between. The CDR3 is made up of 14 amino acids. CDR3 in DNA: TGTGCCAGCAGCTTATACGGGATCACAGATACGCAGTATTTT. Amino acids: CASSLYGITDTQYF.

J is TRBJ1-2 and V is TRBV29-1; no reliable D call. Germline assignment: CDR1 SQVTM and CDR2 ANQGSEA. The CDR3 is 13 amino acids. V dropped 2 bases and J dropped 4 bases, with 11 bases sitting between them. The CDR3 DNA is TGCAGCGTTGAAATAGGCGGGTTCTATGGCTACACCTTC. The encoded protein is CSVEIGGFYGYTF.